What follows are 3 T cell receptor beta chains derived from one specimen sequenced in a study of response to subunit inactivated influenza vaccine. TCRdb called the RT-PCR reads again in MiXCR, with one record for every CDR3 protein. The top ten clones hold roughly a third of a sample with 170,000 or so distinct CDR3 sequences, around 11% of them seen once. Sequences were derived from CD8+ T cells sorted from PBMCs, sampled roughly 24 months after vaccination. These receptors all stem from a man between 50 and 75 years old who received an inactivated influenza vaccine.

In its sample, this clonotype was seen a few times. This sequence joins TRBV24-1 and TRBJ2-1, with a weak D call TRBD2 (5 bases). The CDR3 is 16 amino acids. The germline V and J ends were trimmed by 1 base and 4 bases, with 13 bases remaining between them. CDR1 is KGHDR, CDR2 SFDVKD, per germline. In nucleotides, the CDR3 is TGTGCCACCAGTGATTTTGGGGAGATTGGGTACAATGAGCAGTTCTTC. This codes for CATSDFGEIGYNEQFF.

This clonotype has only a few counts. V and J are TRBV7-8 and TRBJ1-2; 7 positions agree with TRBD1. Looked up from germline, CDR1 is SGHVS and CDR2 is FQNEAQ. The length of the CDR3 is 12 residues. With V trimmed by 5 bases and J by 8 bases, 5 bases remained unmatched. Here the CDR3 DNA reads TGTGCCAGCAGCCTACAGGGGCTCGGCTACACCTTC. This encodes CASSLQGLGYTF.

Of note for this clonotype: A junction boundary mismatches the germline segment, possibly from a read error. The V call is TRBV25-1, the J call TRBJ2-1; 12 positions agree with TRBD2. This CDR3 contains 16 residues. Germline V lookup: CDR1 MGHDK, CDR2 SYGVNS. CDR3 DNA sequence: TGTGCCAGCAGTGATGGGCCTAGCGGGGGGGACAATGAGCGGTTCTTC. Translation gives CASSDGPSGGDNERFF.